This T cell receptor (beta chain) is drawn from a study of blood T cell repertoires in COVID-19. Libraries were prepared by immunoSEQ multiplex PCR; TCRdb keeps only in-frame clonotypes and omits some of them. This table holds over 400,000 clones, 80% to 90% found once. The TCR originated in a human donor in a cohort sampled during active COVID-19. Sequenced input: peripheral blood.

The CDR3 region has the DNA TGTGCCAGCAGCCGCTCAGCGGGAGGGATCACCGGGGAGCTGTTTTTT. Amino acids: CASSRSAGGITGELFF. The chain employs TRBV3-1 (or the pseudogene TRBV3-2) and TRBJ2-2; 10 positions agree with TRBD2. With V trimmed by 4 bases and J by 4 bases, 6 bases remained unmatched. Germline V gene data show CDR1 as LGHDT and CDR2 as YNNKEL (reference sequence). The CDR3 covers 16 residues.